This T cell receptor beta chain was observed in a study of cytomegalovirus exposure and HLA in healthy donors. Study overall: A data release that came early held roughly 85 million unique TCRs from HLA-typed donors. Broader study findings: Links to common viral pathogens appeared, in a later analysis, for several of the most significant clusters. More clonal expansion characterized HLA-associated TCR beta chains than equally common others in a later analysis.

The table lists this clone with a count of one. Its matching antigen is unknown. The CDR3 length is 16 residues. Trimming stripped 2 bases from V and 0 bases from J, with 14 bases between. Germline values: CDR1 LNHDA, CDR2 SQIVND (reference sequence). Primers for the PCR totalled 60 Vbeta and 13 Jbeta. Authors' methods: In a later analysis, the count reached about 75 million unique TCR beta chains, with around 10 million shared. Measured with immunoSEQ multiplex PCR; TCRdb has only the in-frame clones, and not every one. V and J calls and clone size are copied from that table; D and trimming were computed from the DNA. The table records 150,000 to 200,000 clones, approximately 80% of them present only once.

The rearrangement links TRBV19 to TRBJ2-7; D remains unclear. The source is a male donor in good health and CMV-seronegative. Sequencing used PBMCs. In DNA form, the CDR3 reads TGTGCCAGTAGTATATCCGTCACTCCAACCTCCTACGAGCAGTACTTC. It specifies CASSISVTPTSYEQYF.